The clone carrying this T cell receptor (beta chain) was found many times. The target antigen is unknown. The CDR3 covers 13 residues. Germline lookup yields CDR1 SGHDT and CDR2 YYEEEE. V lost 2 bases and J 5 bases, leaving 11 bases between the germline ends. Unique molecular identifiers were used to barcode this TCRbeta library. TCRdb re-called the PCR reads with MiXCR, one entry per CDR3 protein. The sample has roughly 400,000 distinct CDR3 sequences; over 40% are singletons. The record originates from a study of T-cell reconstitution after alpha-beta-depleted transplantation in children. Study-wide results and caveats: Two months or so post-transplant, alpha-beta T cells reportedly derived from several hundred expanded graft clones. Fresh T-cell production supplied most of the T-cell counts and diversity seen one year after transplant. Surviving recipient cells, namely T cells and thymic progenitors, were the source of high day-60 TCRbeta diversity in some patients.

The sequence was obtained from a girl aged 2-10 years with aplastic anemia, due to receive a stem cell transplant. The rearrangement links TRBV5-6 to TRBJ2-7; D tentatively reads TRBD1 or TRBD2 (5 bases each). This material consisted of PBMCs, taken before TCRalphabeta/CD19-depleted stem cell transplant. The CDR3 bases are TGTGCCAGCAGCTTCCCGGGACGCGACGAGCAGTACTTC. This sequence encodes CASSFPGRDEQYF.